The rows below give T cell receptor beta chains drawn from one sample of a study of blood T cell repertoires in COVID-19. Only in-frame clones appear in the TCRdb table, and some are missing; sequencing was by immunoSEQ multiplex PCR. The sample holds roughly 160,000 clones; 84% are singletons and the top ten take 10% to 15%. The material sequenced was PBMCs or T cells enriched from blood (not recorded which). The receptors were gathered from a man aged 50-60 years who had recovered from COVID-19. The CDR3 runs from the conserved cysteine through the conserved F or W. Each record gives: V gene, clone size, J gene, D gene, CDR3 protein, CDR3 DNA. A D gene is named only where the DNA matches it firmly. Clone size is stated in some rows and not others, as once, few, many or a class when expanded.

TRBV9	-	TRBJ2-5	TRBD1	CASSPRGQGGETQYF	TGTGCCAGCAGCCCCCGGGGACAGGGGGGAGAGACCCAGTACTTC
TRBV11-2	-	TRBJ1-6	TRBD1	CASSLDHIGAGGRSPLHF	TGTGCCAGCAGCTTAGACCACATAGGGGCAGGGGGCCGGTCACCCCTCCACTTT
TRBV19	-	TRBJ2-3	TRBD1	CASSIAGGSADTQYF	TGTGCCAGTAGTATAGCAGGGGGTAGCGCAGATACGCAGTATTTT
TRBV10-1	-	TRBJ1-6	-	CASSEGGGMALHF	TGCGCCAGCAGTGAAGGTGGGGGGATGGCCCTCCACTTT
TRBV2	once	TRBJ1-6	TRBD1	CASSDRGASPLHF	TGTGCCAGCAGTGACAGGGGGGCTTCACCCCTCCACTTT
TRBV2	-	TRBJ2-7	TRBD2	CASSEARSGGAGEQYF	TGTGCCAGCAGTGAAGCTAGGAGCGGGGGGGCTGGAGAGCAGTACTTC
TRBV6-5	-	TRBJ2-2	TRBD2	CASSQRGVGTGELFF	TGTGCCAGCAGCCAGCGGGGGGTTGGCACCGGGGAGCTGTTTTTT
TRBV27	-	TRBJ2-6	-	CASSLRTRSTPSGANVLTF	TGTGCCAGCAGTCTCCGAACCCGGTCCACGCCGTCTGGGGCCAACGTCCTGACTTTC
TRBV3-1/TRBV3-2	-	TRBJ1-2	-	CASSQESLAGYGYTF	TGTGCCAGCAGCCAAGAATCGTTGGCAGGGTATGGCTACACCTTC
TRBV4-3	-	TRBJ1-5	-	CASSRSWADSNQPQHF	TGCGCCAGCAGCCGAAGCTGGGCCGATAGCAATCAGCCCCAGCATTTT
TRBV7-2	-	TRBJ2-7	-	CASSLASVAYEQYF	TGTGCCAGCAGCTTAGCGAGCGTAGCCTACGAGCAGTACTTC
TRBV4-3	once	TRBJ2-7	TRBD1	CASSQAGTDPFYEQYF	TGCGCCAGCAGCCAAGCCGGGACAGATCCTTTCTACGAGCAGTACTTC
TRBV3-1/TRBV3-2	-	TRBJ2-3	TRBD2	CASSSGTSGDIDTQYF	TGTGCCAGCAGCTCTGGGACTAGCGGGGACATAGATACGCAGTATTTT
TRBV9	-	TRBJ2-5	-	CASSVGVDQETQYF	TGTGCCAGCAGCGTAGGCGTAGACCAAGAGACCCAGTACTTC